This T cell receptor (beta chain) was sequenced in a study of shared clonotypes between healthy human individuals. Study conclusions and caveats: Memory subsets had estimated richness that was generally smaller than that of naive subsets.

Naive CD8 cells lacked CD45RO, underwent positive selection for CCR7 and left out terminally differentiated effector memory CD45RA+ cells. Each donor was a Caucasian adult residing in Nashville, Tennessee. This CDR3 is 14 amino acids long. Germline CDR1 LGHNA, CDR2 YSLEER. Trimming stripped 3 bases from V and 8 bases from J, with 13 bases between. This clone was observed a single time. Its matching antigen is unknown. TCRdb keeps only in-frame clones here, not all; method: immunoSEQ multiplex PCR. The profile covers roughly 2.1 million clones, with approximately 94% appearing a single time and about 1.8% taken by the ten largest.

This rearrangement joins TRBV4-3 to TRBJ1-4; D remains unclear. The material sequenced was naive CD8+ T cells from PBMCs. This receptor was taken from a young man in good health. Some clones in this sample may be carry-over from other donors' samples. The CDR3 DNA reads TGCGCCAGCAGCCAGAAGCGGGGAGGGGAAAAACTGTTTTTT. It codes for CASSQKRGGEKLFF.